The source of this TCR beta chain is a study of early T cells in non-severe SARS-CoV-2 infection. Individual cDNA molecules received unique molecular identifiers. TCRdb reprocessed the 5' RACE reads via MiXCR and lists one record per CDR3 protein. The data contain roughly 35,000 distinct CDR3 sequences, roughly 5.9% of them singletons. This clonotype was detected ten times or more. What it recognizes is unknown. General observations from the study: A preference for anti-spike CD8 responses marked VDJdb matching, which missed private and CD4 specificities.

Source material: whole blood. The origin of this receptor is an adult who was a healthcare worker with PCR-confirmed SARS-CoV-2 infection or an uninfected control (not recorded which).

The CDR3 reads CASSSGAGGRGSYNEQFF. In DNA form, the CDR3 reads TGCGCCAGCAGCTCCGGGGCGGGAGGGCGAGGTTCCTACAATGAGCAGTTCTTC. V and J are TRBV5-1 and TRBJ2-1, with 9 nucleotides matching TRBD2. The germline V gene encodes CDR1 SGHRS and CDR2 YFSETQ. This CDR3 has 18 residues. V lost 3 bases, J lost 1 base, and 11 bases stayed unmatched.